What follows are 30 T cell receptor beta chains derived from one specimen sequenced in a study of T cells in Graves' hyperthyroidism and ophthalmopathy. RNA transcripts served as the template for amplifying TCR beta CDR3 regions. TCR CDR3 underwent first-round RT-PCR with the HTBI primer set. MiXCR was run by TCRdb on the multiplex PCR reads, yielding one entry per CDR3 protein. The data contain over 250,000 distinct CDR3 sequences, 22% of them seen just once; the ten biggest clones take up over 55%. The sequencing input was blood. These receptors all come from a young man with Graves' ophthalmopathy.

This clonotype was observed at least ten times. The chain joins TRBV6-1 to TRBJ1-1; 11 bases fit TRBD1. The CDR3 spans 16 residues. CDR1 is MNHNS and CDR2 is SASEGT in the germline V gene. Trimming at V came to 6 bases and at J to 5 bases, leaving 11 bases not matched to a gene. CDR3 nucleotide sequence: TGTGCCAGCAGCTCACACCGGGGGACAGGGGGTACTGAAGCTTTCTTT. It is translated as CASSSHRGTGGTEAFF.

This clonotype has a handful of counts. The rearrangement joins TRBV5-1 to TRBJ1-4; tentative D call: TRBD1 (5 bases). V was pared by 4 bases and J by 5 bases, with 12 bases between. This CDR3 region has 14 residues. The germline V gene has CDR1 SGHRS and CDR2 YFSETQ. Written as DNA, the CDR3 is TGCGCCAGCAGCGCACCCGGGGCAAATGAAAAACTGTTTTTT. It specifies CASSAPGANEKLFF.

CDR3 residues: CSVEDRQGAYGNTIYF. Here the CDR3 DNA reads TGCAGCGTTGAAGATCGCCAGGGGGCATACGGAAACACCATATATTTT. The chain is built from TRBV29-1 and TRBJ1-3; TRBD1 matches 8 bases. V gave up 0 bases and J gave up 4 bases; unmatched junction bases: 8. CDR1 and CDR2 (germline): SQVTM, ANQGSEA. The CDR3 has 16 residues.

Only one count was recorded for this clonotype. The gene calls are TRBV29-1 and TRBJ2-5; 7 bases match TRBD1. Germline trimming cut 3 bases from V and 2 bases from J; bases unmatched to any gene: 27. The CDR3 has 21 residues. In germline, CDR1 is SQVTM, CDR2 ANQGSEA. CDR3 DNA: TGCAGCGTTGATAGCCACAGGGGCCCACAAACCGAGCTCCTGTCACAAGAGACCCAGTACTTC. Residues: CSVDSHRGPQTELLSQETQYF.

This clonotype was detected many times. The chain couples TRBV7-9 to TRBJ2-1, with 15 bases aligning to TRBD2. With V trimmed by 3 bases and J by 1 base, 1 base remained unmatched. CDR3 length: 17 residues. CDR1 is SEHNR and CDR2 is FQNEAQ in the germline V gene (reference sequence). In DNA, the CDR3 is TGTGCCAGCAGCTTCGGGACTAGCGGGAGGTCCTACAATGAGCAGTTCTTC. Protein: CASSFGTSGRSYNEQFF.

This clonotype was detected a few times. J is TRBJ2-2 and V is TRBV5-1; 7 nucleotides match TRBD1. The V gene's germline CDR1 is SGHRS and CDR2 YFSETQ. This CDR3 contains 15 residues. J was trimmed by 3 bases and V by 5 bases; bases with no gene match: 7. CDR3 amino acids: CASSMTGWDTGELFF. CDR3 nucleotide sequence: TGCGCCAGCAGTATGACAGGGTGGGACACCGGGGAGCTGTTTTTT.

This clonotype was seen repeatedly, ten times or more. This chain links TRBV2 with TRBJ1-1; D unclear. V was pared by 8 bases and J by 2 bases, with 12 bases between. Germline CDR1 is SNHLY and CDR2 is FYNNEI. This CDR3 region has 13 residues. The CDR3 DNA is TGTGCCAGCTTGGGTCGCCTAAACACTGAAGCTTTCTTT. As protein: CASLGRLNTEAFF.

The J gene is TRBJ2-1, the V gene TRBV12-3 or TRBV12-4; the D is unclear. The CDR3 is 11 residues long. V lost 7 bases and J 7 bases, leaving 8 bases between the germline ends. The CDR3 DNA sequence: TGTGCCAGCACCTTCGGAAATGAGCAGTTCTTC. Translated, it gives CASTFGNEQFF.

The J gene is TRBJ2-3, the V gene TRBV5-1; 14 bases are a match to TRBD2. Germline V lookup: CDR1 SGHRS, CDR2 YFSETQ. The V gene end was trimmed by 3 bases and the J gene end by 4 bases; junction bases not matched to a gene: 10. CDR3 length: 18 amino acids. The CDR3 coding sequence is TGCGCCAGCAGCTCAAACCTCGGACTAGCGGGGGGTTCAGATACGCAGTATTTT. The encoded protein is CASSSNLGLAGGSDTQYF.

The chain carries TRBV24-1 and TRBJ2-1; 11 positions match TRBD2. The CDR3 consists of 18 residues. V gave up 3 bases and J gave up 4 bases; unmatched junction bases: 10. The germline gives CDR1 KGHDR, CDR2 SFDVKD. CDR3 amino acids: CATSDEEASGRWYNEQFF. The CDR3 region has the DNA TGTGCCACCAGTGATGAAGAGGCTAGCGGGAGGTGGTACAATGAGCAGTTCTTC.

This clonotype was counted at least ten times. J is TRBJ2-7 and V is TRBV6-1, with TRBD1 matching over 10 bases. The CDR3 is made up of 15 amino acids. V was pared by 5 bases and J by 1 base, with 5 bases of the junction left unmatched. Germline loops: CDR1 MNHNS, CDR2 SASEGT. This chain's CDR3 is CASSFGQGGSYEQYF. The CDR3 DNA follows: TGTGCCAGCAGTTTCGGACAGGGGGGATCCTACGAGCAGTACTTC.

The V call is TRBV5-1, the J call TRBJ2-3, with 12 positions matching TRBD2. Per germline, CDR1 SGHRS and CDR2 YFSETQ. The V and J ends lost 4 bases and 6 bases, in that order; junction bases with no gene match: 9. The CDR3 loop spans 16 amino acids. As DNA, the CDR3 is TGCGCCAGCAGCCGTGGGACTAGCGGGTATGAGGATACGCAGTATTTT. Amino acids: CASSRGTSGYEDTQYF.

This clonotype was observed a few times. The genes are TRBV28 and TRBJ2-7; D might be TRBD1 or TRBD2, each matching 5 bases. V was shortened by 6 bases and J by 6 bases, with 18 bases between the two germline ends. Germline CDR1 MDHEN, CDR2 SYDVKM. The CDR3 spans 14 residues. CDR3 sequence (DNA): TGTGCCAGCAGCGACCCGGGACGGCTCACCGAGCAGTACTTC. Amino acid sequence: CASSDPGRLTEQYF.

This clonotype appeared a few times. The chain recombines TRBV6-1 with TRBJ1-1; D is unresolved. Germline CDR1 is MNHNS and CDR2 is SASEGT. Trimming cost V 3 bases and J 1 base, with 9 bases left between them. This CDR3 region has 14 residues. Written as DNA, the CDR3 is TGTGCCAGCAGTGATGGGCGGCCGAACACTGAAGCTTTCTTT. This gives the protein CASSDGRPNTEAFF.

This clonotype was recorded only once. The J gene is TRBJ2-4, the V gene TRBV3-1; D might be TRBD1 or TRBD2, each matching 6 bases. There are 14 residues in the CDR3. Germline V gives CDR1 LGHDT, CDR2 YNNKEL (reference sequence). V shed 4 bases and J shed 8 bases, with 15 bases lying between them. DNA of the CDR3: TGTGCCAGCAGCCGGTCGGCAGGGGAGGACATTCAGTACTTC. Translation: CASSRSAGEDIQYF.

Of note for this clonotype: Germline is not matched at one junction end, which may reflect a read error. The V gene is TRBV5-1, the J gene TRBJ2-7, with a weak D call TRBD1 (6 bases). The germline CDR1 and CDR2 sequences are SGHRS and YFSETQ. The CDR3 consists of 14 residues. This CDR3 is CASSLEGGTYEQYF. CDR3 sequence (DNA): TGTGCCAGCAGCTTGGAAGGGGGAACCTACGAGCAGTACTTC.

This chain uses TRBV6-1 with TRBJ2-7, with 8 bases that match TRBD2. With V trimmed by 6 bases and J by 0 bases, 7 bases remained unmatched. The CDR3 spans 15 residues. In germline, CDR1 is MNHNS, CDR2 SASEGT. CDR3 bases: TGTGCCAGCAGCTTGACTAGCGCGAACTCCTACGAGCAGTACTTC. It specifies CASSLTSANSYEQYF.

This clonotype showed up many times. This sequence joins TRBV6-1 and TRBJ1-5; D is possibly TRBD1 (5 bases). V shed 10 bases and J shed 6 bases, with 13 bases lying between them. There are 12 residues in the CDR3. Per the germline V gene, CDR1 is MNHNS and CDR2 is SASEGT. The chain's CDR3 is CATIGGGQPQHF. CDR3 sequence (DNA): TGTGCCACCATCGGGGGAGGTCAGCCCCAGCATTTT.

J is TRBJ2-7 and V is TRBV6-1; D perhaps matches TRBD2 (5 bases). Germline V CDR1 and CDR2: MNHNS, SASEGT. The CDR3 runs to 16 residues. V gave up 5 bases and J gave up 7 bases, with 24 bases separating them. For the CDR3, the DNA is TGTGCCAGCAGTCGGGATGGGTCCGGTATCCTGGTGGAGCAGTACTTC. Translating it yields CASSRDGSGILVEQYF.

CDR3 protein: CAGNWGMTEQFF. CDR3 nucleotide sequence: TGTGCCGGCAACTGGGGGATGACTGAGCAGTTCTTC. The chain has TRBV5-6 and TRBJ2-1; D may correspond to TRBD1 or TRBD2 (5 bases each). Trimming pared 10 bases from V and 9 bases from J, leaving 17 bases between. Germline CDR1 SGHDT, CDR2 YYEEEE. The CDR3 runs to 12 residues.

This clonotype has ten or more counts. The germline gene is not matched at one end of the junction; a read error may be the cause. The chain links TRBV11-2 to TRBJ1-3, with TRBD1 matching 9 bases. CDR1 is SGHAT and CDR2 is FQNNGV in the germline V gene. CDR3 length: 15 amino acids. CDR3 sequence: CASSYVPGQGSTIYF. The CDR3 DNA reads as TGTGCCAGCAGCTATGTCCCGGGACAGGGAAGCACCATATATTTT.

This clonotype was picked up many times. This chain links TRBV2 with TRBJ2-1, with 7 bases lining up with TRBD2. V lost 8 bases, J lost 7 bases, and 14 bases stayed unmatched. Germline V gene sequence: CDR1 SNHLY, CDR2 FYNNEI. The CDR3 length is 15 residues. This chain's CDR3 is CASYRGLGSLNEQFF. The CDR3 nucleotides are TGTGCCAGCTATAGAGGACTAGGATCTTTGAATGAGCAGTTCTTC. Complete variable domain (other parts from reference TRBV2 and TRBJ2-1): EPEVTQTPSHQVTQMGQEVILRCVPISNHLYFYWYRQILGQKVEFLVSFYNNEISEKSEIFDDQFSVERPDGSNFTLKIRSTKLEDSAMYFCASYRGLGSLNEQFFGPGTRLTVL.

This clonotype was recorded at least ten times. CDR3 protein: CASSSTGGTDTQYF. The CDR3 DNA reads as TGTGCCAGCAGTTCGACAGGGGGCACAGATACGCAGTATTTT. The chain combines TRBV28 with TRBJ2-3, with 8 bases lining up with TRBD1. The CDR3 extends over 14 amino acids. Per the germline V gene, CDR1 is MDHEN and CDR2 is SYDVKM. Germline trimming cut 4 bases from V and 1 base from J; bases unmatched to any gene: 1.

This clonotype has more than one count but fewer than ten. This rearrangement joins TRBV7-9 to TRBJ2-5, with TRBD1 matching over 9 bases. The V segment lost 0 bases and the J segment 4 bases; nucleotides outside the gene matches: 3. CDR3 size: 15 residues. Germline CDR1 reads SEHNR; CDR2 reads FQNEAQ (reference sequence). DNA of the CDR3: TGTGCCAGCAGCTTAGCGCGGGGACAGGGAGAGACCCAGTACTTC. Amino acids: CASSLARGQGETQYF. The full variable domain, in which reference TRBV7-9 and TRBJ2-5 provide the parts outside the CDR3, is DTGVSQNPRHKITKRGQNVTFRCDPISEHNRLYWYRQTLGQGPEFLTYFQNEAQLEKSRLLSDRFSAERPKGSFSTLEIQRTEQGDSAMYLCASSLARGQGETQYFGPGTRLLVL.

The gene calls are TRBV19 and TRBJ1-1; possibly TRBD1 for D (5 bases). The CDR3 spans 12 residues. From germline, CDR1 is LNHDA and CDR2 SQIVND (reference sequence). V lost 1 base and J 8 bases, leaving 8 bases between the germline ends. CDR3 DNA sequence: TGTGCCAGTAGTATAGGAAGGACAGAAGCTTTCTTT. It specifies CASSIGRTEAFF.

V usage is TRBV15 and J usage is TRBJ1-2; TRBD1 matches at 11 bases. The CDR3 is 16 amino acids. Unmatched junction bases numbered 10, after V lost 3 bases and J lost 7 bases. Germline V gene lookup returns CDR1 LNHNV and CDR2 YYDKDF (reference sequence). CDR3 sequence: CATSRVRTGTGGGYTF. CDR3 in DNA: TGTGCCACCAGCAGGGTGAGGACCGGGACAGGGGGTGGCTACACCTTC.

This clonotype was seen at least ten times. The genes are TRBV28 and TRBJ2-2; no reliable D call. Germline V lookup: CDR1 MDHEN, CDR2 SYDVKM. The CDR3 contains 11 residues. Trimming shortened V by 1 base and J by 7 bases, and 1 base separated the two germline ends. This CDR3 reads CASSLFGELFF. The CDR3 DNA reads TGTGCCAGCAGTTTATTCGGGGAGCTGTTTTTT.

This clonotype occurred a few times. The chain has TRBV28 and TRBJ2-7; the D is unclear. The V end was cut by 2 bases, the J end by 4 bases, with 9 bases between. This CDR3 contains 13 residues. Germline CDR1 MDHEN, CDR2 SYDVKM. The CDR3 DNA is TGTGCCAGCAGTTTAACGGCCCGTTACGAGCAGTACTTC. Translated: CASSLTARYEQYF. The full variable domain, with the rest looked up from reference TRBV28 and TRBJ2-7, is DVKVTQSSRYLVKRTGEKVFLECVQDMDHENMFWYRQDPGLGLRLIYFSYDVKMKEKGDIPEGYSVSREKKERFSLILESASTNQTSMYLCASSLTARYEQYFGPGTRLTVT.

The sample holds many counts of this clonotype. The chain joins TRBV7-3 to TRBJ2-1; D gene ambiguous. V was cut by 4 bases and J by 7 bases, with 11 bases left in between. Germline lookup yields CDR1 SGHTA and CDR2 FQGTGA. This CDR3 has 13 amino acids. The CDR3 sequence: CASSYSRYNEQFF. The CDR3 DNA is TGTGCCAGCAGCTATAGCAGATATAATGAGCAGTTCTTC.

The chain is built from TRBV3-1 and TRBJ2-2, with no clear D. Between the trimmed V and J ends, which lost 1 base and 0 bases, there was a span of 6 bases. In germline, CDR1 is LGHDT, CDR2 YNNKEL (reference sequence). The CDR3 spans 15 residues. The CDR3 region is CASSQATANTGELFF. The CDR3, as DNA: TGTGCCAGCAGCCAAGCTACAGCGAACACCGGGGAGCTGTTTTTT.